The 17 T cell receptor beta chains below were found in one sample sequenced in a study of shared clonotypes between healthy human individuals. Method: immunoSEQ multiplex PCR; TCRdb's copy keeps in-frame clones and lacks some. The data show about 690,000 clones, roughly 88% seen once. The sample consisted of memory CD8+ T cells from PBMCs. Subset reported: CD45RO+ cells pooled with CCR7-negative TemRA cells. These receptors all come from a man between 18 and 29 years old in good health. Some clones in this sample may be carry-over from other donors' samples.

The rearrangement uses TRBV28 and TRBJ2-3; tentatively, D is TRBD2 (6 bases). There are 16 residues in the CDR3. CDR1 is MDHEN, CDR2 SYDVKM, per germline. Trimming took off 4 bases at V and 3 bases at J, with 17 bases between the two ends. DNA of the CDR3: TGTGCCAGCAGTTCCACCCCCGCCGGGAGAACAGATACGCAGTATTTT. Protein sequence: CASSSTPAGRTDTQYF.

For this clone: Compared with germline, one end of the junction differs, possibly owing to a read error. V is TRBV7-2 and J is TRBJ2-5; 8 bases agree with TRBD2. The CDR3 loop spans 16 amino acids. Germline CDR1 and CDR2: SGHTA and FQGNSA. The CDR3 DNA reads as TGTGCCAGCAGCCTAGGACTAGCTCAGTTCCTTTCCCCCCCCAACTTC. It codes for CASSLGLAQFLSPPNF.

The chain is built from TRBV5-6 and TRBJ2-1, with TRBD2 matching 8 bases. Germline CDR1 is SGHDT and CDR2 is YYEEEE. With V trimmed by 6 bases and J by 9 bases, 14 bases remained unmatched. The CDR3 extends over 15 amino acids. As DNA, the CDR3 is TGTGCCAGCATCTTTAGCGGGAATCGAGGGGGTGAGCAGTTCTTC. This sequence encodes CASIFSGNRGGEQFF.

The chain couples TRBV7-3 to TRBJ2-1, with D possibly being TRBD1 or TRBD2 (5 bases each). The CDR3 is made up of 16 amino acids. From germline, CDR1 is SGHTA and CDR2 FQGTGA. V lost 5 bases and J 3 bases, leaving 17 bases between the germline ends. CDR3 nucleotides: TGTGCCAGCAGCCCCTGGACTGTTCAGGGCTACAATGAGCAGTTCTTC. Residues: CASSPWTVQGYNEQFF.

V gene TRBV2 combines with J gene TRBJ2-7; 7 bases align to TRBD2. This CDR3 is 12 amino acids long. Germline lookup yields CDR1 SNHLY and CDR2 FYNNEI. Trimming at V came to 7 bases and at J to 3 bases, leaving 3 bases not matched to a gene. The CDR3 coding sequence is TGTGCCAGCATCGGGACTAACTACGAGCAGTACTTC. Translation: CASIGTNYEQYF.

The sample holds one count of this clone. The CDR3 region has the DNA TGTGCCAGCAGCGTAGGGGCCTTAAGAGACAATGAGCAGTTCTTC. Translation gives CASSVGALRDNEQFF. The chain uses TRBV9 and TRBJ2-1; no clear D. Per germline, CDR1 SGDLS and CDR2 YYNGEE. The CDR3 has 15 amino acids. Between the trimmed V and J ends, which lost 0 bases and 5 bases, there was a span of 12 bases.

Written as DNA, the CDR3 is TGTGCCAGCACGGCGGATGGTGGGGTGGGGGAGACCCAGTACTTC. Encoded protein: CASTADGGVGETQYF. The rearrangement uses TRBV27 and TRBJ2-5; no clear D. Germline loops: CDR1 MNHEY, CDR2 SMNVEV (reference sequence). V was clipped by 7 bases and J by 5 bases, with 20 bases between them. This CDR3 is 15 amino acids long.

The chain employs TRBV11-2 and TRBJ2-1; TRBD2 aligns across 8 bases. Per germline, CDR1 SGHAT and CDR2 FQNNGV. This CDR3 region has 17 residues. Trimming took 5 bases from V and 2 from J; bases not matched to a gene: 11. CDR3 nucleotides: TGTGCCAGCAGCATTAGTACTAGCGGACTAACCTACAATGAGCAGTTCTTC. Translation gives CASSISTSGLTYNEQFF.

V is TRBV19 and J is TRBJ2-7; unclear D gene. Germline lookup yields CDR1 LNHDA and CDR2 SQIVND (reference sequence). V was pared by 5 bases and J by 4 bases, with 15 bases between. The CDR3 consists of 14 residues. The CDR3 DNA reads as TGTGCCAGTAGTCCGGTGGTTAAGGCTTACGAGCAGTACTTC. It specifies CASSPVVKAYEQYF. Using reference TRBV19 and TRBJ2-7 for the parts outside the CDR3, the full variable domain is DGGITQSPKYLFRKEGQNVTLSCEQNLNHDAMYWYRQDPGQGLRLIYYSQIVNDFQKGDIAEGYSVSREKKESFPLTVTSAQKNPTAFYLCASSPVVKAYEQYFGPGTRLTVT.

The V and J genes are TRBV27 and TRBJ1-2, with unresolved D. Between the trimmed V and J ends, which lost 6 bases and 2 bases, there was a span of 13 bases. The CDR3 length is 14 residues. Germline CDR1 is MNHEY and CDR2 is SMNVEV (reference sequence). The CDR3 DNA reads TGTGCCAGCAGACCCTCCGGATCCAACTATGGCTACACCTTC. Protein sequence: CASRPSGSNYGYTF.

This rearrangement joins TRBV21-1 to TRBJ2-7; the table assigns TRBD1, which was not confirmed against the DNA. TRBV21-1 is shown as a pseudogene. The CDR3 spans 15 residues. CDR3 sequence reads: CASSKGIDREYEQYF. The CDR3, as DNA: TGTGCCAGCAGCAAAGGAATAGACAGGGAGTACGAGCAGTACTTC.

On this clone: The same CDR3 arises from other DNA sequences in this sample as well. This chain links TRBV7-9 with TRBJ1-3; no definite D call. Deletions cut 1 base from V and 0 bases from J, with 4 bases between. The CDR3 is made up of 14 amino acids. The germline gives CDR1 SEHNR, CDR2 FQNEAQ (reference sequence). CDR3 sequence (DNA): TGTGCCAGCAGCTTAGGGAGCTCTGGAAACACCATATATTTT. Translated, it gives CASSLGSSGNTIYF.

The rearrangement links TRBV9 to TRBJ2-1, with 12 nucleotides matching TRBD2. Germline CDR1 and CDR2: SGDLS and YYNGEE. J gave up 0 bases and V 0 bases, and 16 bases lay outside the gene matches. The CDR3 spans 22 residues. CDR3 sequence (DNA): TGTGCCAGCAGCGTAGCTACGGGGGAGACTAGCGGGGGTCCGAGCTCCTACAATGAGCAGTTCTTC. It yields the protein CASSVATGETSGGPSSYNEQFF.

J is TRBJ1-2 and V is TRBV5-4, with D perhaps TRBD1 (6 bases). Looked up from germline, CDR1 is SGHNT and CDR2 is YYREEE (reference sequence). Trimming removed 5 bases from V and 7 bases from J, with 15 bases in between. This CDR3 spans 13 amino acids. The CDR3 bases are TGTGCCAGCAGTATGGATGGGGGGCCTGGCTACACCTTC. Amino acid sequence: CASSMDGGPGYTF.

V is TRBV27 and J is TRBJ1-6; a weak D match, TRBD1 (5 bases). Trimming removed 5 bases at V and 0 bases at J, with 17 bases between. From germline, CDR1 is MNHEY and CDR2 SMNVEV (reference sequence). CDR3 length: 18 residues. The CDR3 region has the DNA TGTGCCAGCAGTCCCAACGGAGGGGAAGACTCCTATAATTCACCCCTCCACTTT. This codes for CASSPNGGEDSYNSPLHF.

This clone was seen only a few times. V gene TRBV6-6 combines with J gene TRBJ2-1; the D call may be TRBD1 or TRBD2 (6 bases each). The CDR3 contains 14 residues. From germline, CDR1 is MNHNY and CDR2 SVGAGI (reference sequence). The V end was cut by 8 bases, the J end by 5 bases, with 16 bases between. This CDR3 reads CASHKGGRNNEQFF. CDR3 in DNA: TGTGCCAGCCATAAGGGGGGCAGGAACAATGAGCAGTTCTTC.

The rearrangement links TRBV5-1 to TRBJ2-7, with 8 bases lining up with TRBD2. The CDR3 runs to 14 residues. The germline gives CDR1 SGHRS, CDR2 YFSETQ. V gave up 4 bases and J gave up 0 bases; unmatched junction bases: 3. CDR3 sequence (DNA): TGCGCCAGCAGCGAAGCGGGGGCCTCCTACGAGCAGTACTTC. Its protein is CASSEAGASYEQYF. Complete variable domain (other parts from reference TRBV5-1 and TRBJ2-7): KAGVTQTPRYLIKTRGQQVTLSCSPISGHRSVSWYQQTPGQGLQFLFEYFSETQRNKGNFPGRFSGRQFSNSRSEMNVSTLELGDSALYLCASSEAGASYEQYFGPGTRLTVT.